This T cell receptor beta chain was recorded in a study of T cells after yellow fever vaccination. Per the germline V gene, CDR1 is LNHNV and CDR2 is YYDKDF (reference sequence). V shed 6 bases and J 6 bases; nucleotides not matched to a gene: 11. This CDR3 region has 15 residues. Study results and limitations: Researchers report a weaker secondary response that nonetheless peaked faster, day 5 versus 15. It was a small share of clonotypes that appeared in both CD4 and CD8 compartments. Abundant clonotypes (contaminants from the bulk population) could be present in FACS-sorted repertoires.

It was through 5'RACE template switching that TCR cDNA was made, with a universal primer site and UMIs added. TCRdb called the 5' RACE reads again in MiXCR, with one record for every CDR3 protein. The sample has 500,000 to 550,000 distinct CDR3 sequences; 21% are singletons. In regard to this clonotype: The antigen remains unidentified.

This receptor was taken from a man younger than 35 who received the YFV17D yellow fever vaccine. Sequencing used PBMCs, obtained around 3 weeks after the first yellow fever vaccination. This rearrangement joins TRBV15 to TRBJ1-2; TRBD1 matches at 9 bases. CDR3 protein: CATSNWLGTGHGYTF. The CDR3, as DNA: TGTGCCACCAGTAACTGGTTGGGGACAGGGCATGGCTACACCTTC.